What follows is one T cell receptor beta chain and its context. The data are from a study of molecular identifiers for immune sequencing clone quantification. MiXCR was run by TCRdb on the PCR reads, yielding one entry per CDR3 protein. The table has under 800,000 distinct CDR3 sequences, about 25% seen once. The source material was naive CD8+ T cells from blood, with Jurkat cell RNA spiked in. Subset meaning: FACS-sorted CD8+CD4-CCR7+CD45RA+ naive T cells. This TCR was recovered from a human donor in good health. Some libraries in this study had Jurkat cell RNA spiked in.

CDR3 amino acids: CASSLYPPGFTDTQYF. CDR3 DNA sequence: TGTGCCAGCAGCTTATACCCACCAGGATTCACAGATACGCAGTATTTT. The chain couples TRBV6-2 or TRBV6-3 to TRBJ2-3, with D unresolved. CDR1 and CDR2 (germline): MNHEY, SVGEGT. V dropped 6 bases and J dropped 2 bases, with 18 bases sitting between them. This CDR3 is built from 16 residues.